The 23 T cell receptor beta chains reported below all come from one sample, sequenced in a study of T cells in Graves' hyperthyroidism and ophthalmopathy. RNA transcripts provided the source from which TCR beta CDR3 regions were amplified. TCR CDR3 regions were first amplified by RT-PCR with HTBI primers. TCRdb passed the multiplex PCR reads through MiXCR, listing each CDR3 protein once. The sample includes 600,000 to 800,000 distinct CDR3 sequences, 35% of them seen just once. Sequences were obtained from blood. These receptors were obtained from a woman aged 40 to 55 with Graves' hyperthyroidism.

Points on this clonotype: At one boundary the junction diverges from the germline segment, which might be a read error. V usage is TRBV13 and J usage is TRBJ1-5; D possibly corresponds to TRBD1 (6 bases). CDR3 size: 16 residues. Germline V gene data show CDR1 as PRHDT and CDR2 as FYEKMQ (reference sequence). CDR3 DNA sequence: TGTGCCAGCAGTTTAGAACAGGGTTTTAGCAATCAGCCCCAGCATTTT. Its translation: CASSLEQGFSNQPQHF. Full variable domain (missing parts from reference TRBV13 and TRBJ1-5): AAGVIQSPRHLIKEKRETATLKCYPIPRHDTVYWYQQGPGQDPQFLISFYEKMQSDKGSIPDRFSAQQFSDYHSELNMSSLELGDSALYFCASSLEQGFSNQPQHFGDGTRLSIL.

This clonotype was detected only once. The chain employs TRBV7-2 and TRBJ2-5; D may be TRBD1 (6 bases). The CDR3 consists of 18 residues. Per the germline V gene, CDR1 is SGHTA and CDR2 is FQGNSA. Deletions cut 5 bases from V and 0 bases from J, with 22 bases between. The CDR3: CASSQVSRGQSYQETQYF. The CDR3 region has the DNA TGTGCCAGCAGCCAAGTTTCTAGAGGACAGTCGTACCAAGAGACCCAGTACTTC. The full variable domain, completed using reference TRBV7-2 and TRBJ2-5, is GAGVSQSPSNKVTEKGKDVELRCDPISGHTALYWYRQSLGQGLEFLIYFQGNSAPDKSGLPSDRFSAERTGGSVSTLTIQRTQQEDSAVYLCASSQVSRGQSYQETQYFGPGTRLLVL.

The rearrangement uses TRBV19 and TRBJ1-5; 7 nucleotides line up with TRBD1. The J segment lost 2 bases and the V segment lost 0 bases, leaving 10 bases of the junction unmatched. This CDR3 is 18 amino acids long. CDR1 and CDR2 from the germline V gene are LNHDA and SQIVND (reference sequence). The CDR3 sequence is CASSIDLRTDRGNQPQHF. DNA for the CDR3: TGTGCCAGTAGTATAGATTTAAGGACCGACAGGGGCAATCAGCCCCAGCATTTT.

Comment on this clonotype: One end of the junction fails to match germline, which may point to a read error. The gene calls are TRBV7-3 and TRBJ2-5; 11 bases line up with TRBD2. This CDR3 contains 16 residues. Germline CDR1 reads SGHTA; CDR2 reads FQGTGA. The CDR3 reads CASSPGLAGSQETQYF. In DNA, the CDR3 is TGCGCCAGCAGCCCCGGACTAGCGGGCTCCCAAGAGACCCAGTACTTC.

At least ten counts were recorded for this clonotype. The chain links TRBV7-9 to TRBJ1-2; D gene unclear. V lost 5 bases, J lost 5 bases, and 9 bases lay in between. CDR3 length equals 12 residues. Germline-derived CDR1 and CDR2 are SEHNR and FQNEAQ (reference sequence). The CDR3 coding sequence is TGTGCCAGCAGCCGTGAAGAGTATGGCTACACCTTC. Translating it yields CASSREEYGYTF. Supplemented by reference TRBV7-9 and TRBJ1-2, the full variable domain reads DTGVSQNPRHKITKRGQNVTFRCDPISEHNRLYWYRQTLGQGPEFLTYFQNEAQLEKSRLLSDRFSAERPKGSFSTLEIQRTEQGDSAMYLCASSREEYGYTFGSGTRLTVV.

This clonotype was seen just once. A read error may account for a junction end that differs from germline. The chain carries TRBV7-9 and TRBJ1-1, with 8 bases lining up with TRBD1. Germline V lookup: CDR1 SEHNR, CDR2 FQNEAQ (reference sequence). The CDR3 runs 14 residues. CDR3: CASSRAGGETEAFF. As DNA, the CDR3 is TGCGCCAGCAGCCGGGCAGGGGGCGAAACTGAAGCTTTCTTT.

This clonotype was found many times. The chain has TRBV18 and TRBJ1-2; 7 nucleotides line up with TRBD1. Germline V CDR1 and CDR2: KGHSH, LQKENI. This CDR3 spans 13 amino acids. V was clipped by 2 bases and J by 7 bases; unmatched bases: 4. For the CDR3, the DNA is TGTGCCAGCTCACCAGAGGGGGCGCGTGGCTACACCTTC. Translating gives CASSPEGARGYTF.

The chain recombines TRBV4-2 with TRBJ2-2; the D is unclear. Germline CDR1 and CDR2: LGHNA and YNFKEQ. Trimming shortened V by 0 bases and J by 3 bases, and 11 bases separated the two germline ends. This CDR3 comprises 16 residues. CDR3 residues: CASSQDRVGYTGELFF. In nucleotides, the CDR3 is TGTGCCAGCAGCCAAGACCGGGTAGGATACACCGGGGAGCTGTTTTTT.

This clonotype has just a few counts. The junction departs from germline at one end; a sequencing error may be responsible. The genes are TRBV7-2 and TRBJ2-7, with TRBD2 identical over 9 bases. Germline lookup yields CDR1 SGHTA and CDR2 FQGNSA. CDR3 length: 17 amino acids. The CDR3 nucleotides read TGCGCCAGCAGCCAAGATGACGGCGGGAGGGCGACCTACGAGCAGTACTTC. Protein product: CASSQDDGGRATYEQYF.

The chain links TRBV7-2 to TRBJ1-6, with TRBD1 matching 9 bases. J gave up 7 bases and V 6 bases, and 10 bases lay outside the gene matches. CDR1 and CDR2 from the germline V gene are SGHTA and FQGNSA. The CDR3 extends over 16 amino acids. CDR3 DNA sequence: TGTGCCAGCAGTTCAGACAGGGGGGTCCTGAATTCACCCCTCCACTTT. Its protein is CASSSDRGVLNSPLHF.

This clonotype has at least ten counts. The chain recombines TRBV20-1 with TRBJ1-5; D unclear. Trimming stripped 3 bases from V and 5 bases from J, with 11 bases between. CDR3 size: 13 residues. Per germline, CDR1 DFQATT and CDR2 SNEGSKA (reference sequence). The CDR3 DNA is TGCAGTGCTAGGGCAGATGGGGATCAGCCCCAGCATTTT. This gives the protein CSARADGDQPQHF.

CDR3 region: CSARVYRTGSYGYTF. The CDR3 DNA reads TGCAGTGCTAGAGTTTACAGGACGGGTAGTTATGGCTACACCTTC. The rearrangement joins TRBV20-1 to TRBJ1-2; perhaps TRBD1 as D (5 bases). Trimming left V 1 base short and J 5 bases short, with 17 bases between. The CDR3 contains 15 residues. Germline V gene data show CDR1 as DFQATT and CDR2 as SNEGSKA (reference sequence).

The chain employs TRBV19 and TRBJ1-3, with D tentatively TRBD1 (6 bases). The V end was cut by 8 bases, the J end by 4 bases, with 12 bases between. Germline values: CDR1 LNHDA, CDR2 SQIVND (reference sequence). CDR3 length: 13 amino acids. In DNA form, the CDR3 reads TGTGCCAGTCAACAGGGATTCGGAAACACCATATATTTT. Translating gives CASQQGFGNTIYF.

CDR3: CASSPFLAGADTQYF. The DNA for the CDR3 is TGTGCCAGCAGCCCGTTCCTAGCGGGGGCAGATACGCAGTATTTT. J is TRBJ2-3 and V is TRBV7-2; 10 bases fit TRBD2. Trimming cost V 5 bases and J 4 bases; bases outside gene matches: 6. CDR3 length equals 15 residues. Germline V gene lookup returns CDR1 SGHTA and CDR2 FQGNSA.

The chain carries TRBV19 and TRBJ2-7, with TRBD2 matching 8 bases. Unmatched junction bases numbered 4, after V lost 3 bases and J lost 3 bases. The germline CDR1 and CDR2 sequences are LNHDA and SQIVND (reference sequence). The CDR3 totals 14 residues. The CDR3 DNA follows: TGTGCCAGTAGTATTAGGGGACTAGACTACGAGCAGTACTTC. As protein: CASSIRGLDYEQYF.

V is TRBV6-6 and J is TRBJ2-5; D possibly corresponds to TRBD1 (5 bases). The germline CDR1 and CDR2 sequences are MNHNY and SVGAGI (reference sequence). The CDR3 runs to 13 residues. Trimming removed 8 bases from V and 3 bases from J, with 13 bases in between. The CDR3 DNA sequence: TGTGCCAGCGGAACGGGCAGGGAAGAGACCCAGTACTTC. Translation: CASGTGREETQYF.

This sequence joins TRBV20-1 and TRBJ2-7; no clear D. V gave up 5 bases and J gave up 5 bases, with 22 bases separating them. This CDR3 has 15 amino acids. CDR1 and CDR2 from the germline V gene are DFQATT and SNEGSKA (reference sequence). CDR3 coding DNA: TGCAGTGCTCCGGCCACTGATGTTCCATTCCACGAGCAGTACTTC. This encodes CSAPATDVPFHEQYF.

The gene calls are TRBV24-1 and TRBJ2-3, with unresolved D. CDR3 length: 13 amino acids. Germline V gives CDR1 KGHDR, CDR2 SFDVKD. V lost 4 bases to trimming and J lost 9 bases, with 13 bases between them. Here the CDR3 reads CATSDPGTETQYF. The CDR3 DNA follows: TGTGCCACCAGTGACCCCGGCACGGAAACGCAGTATTTT.

This sequence joins TRBV12-3 or TRBV12-4 and TRBJ2-7, with a weak D call TRBD1 (5 bases). Deletions cut 3 bases from V and 6 bases from J, with 9 bases between. This CDR3 comprises 12 residues. DNA of the CDR3: TGTGCCAGCAGTTTTCCAGGGCGCGAGCAGTACTTC. It codes for CASSFPGREQYF.

Written as DNA, the CDR3 is TGCAGCGTTGATAGGCCAGCGCAAGAGACCCAGTACTTC. This translates into CSVDRPAQETQYF. This rearrangement joins TRBV29-1 to TRBJ2-5; no reliable D call. V gave up 3 bases and J gave up 2 bases, with 10 bases separating them. Per germline, CDR1 SQVTM and CDR2 ANQGSEA. This CDR3 has 13 residues.

V usage is TRBV11-2 and J usage is TRBJ1-1; unclear D gene. The CDR3 runs to 17 residues. CDR1 is SGHAT, CDR2 FQNNGV, per germline. The V and J ends lost 3 bases and 4 bases respectively, with 21 bases between them. CDR3 sequence: CASSFAATLQASTEAFF. The DNA of the CDR3 is TGTGCCAGCAGCTTCGCCGCGACGCTTCAGGCGTCCACTGAAGCTTTCTTT.

This clonotype was detected a few times. This likely comes from a read error, as the CDR3 has no conserved phenylalanine or tryptophan at its end. No DNA is shown, since the ends of the CDR3 on it are uncertain; the CDR3 is the one TCRdb lists. The chain is built from TRBV6-5 and TRBJ2-5; TRBD2 was called by the table and not checked on the DNA. Germline V CDR1 and CDR2: MNHEY, SVGAGI. The CDR3 numbers 12 amino acids, ends counted. This CDR3 is CASSDLGGRALV.

This clonotype was recorded at least ten times. The chain carries TRBV19 and TRBJ1-5; 12 nucleotides align to TRBD1. Germline lookup yields CDR1 LNHDA and CDR2 SQIVND (reference sequence). This CDR3 has 15 residues. Germline trimming cut 6 bases from V and 5 bases from J; bases unmatched to any gene: 5. CDR3 region: CASSSGTGGHQPQHF. The CDR3 DNA reads TGTGCCAGTAGCTCCGGGACAGGGGGCCATCAGCCCCAGCATTTT.